The rows below give T cell receptor beta chains drawn from one sample of a study of cytomegalovirus exposure and HLA in healthy donors. The table came from immunoSEQ multiplex PCR; TCRdb's copy has only in-frame clones and leaves some out. The table has under 250,000 clones, about nine tenths seen once. Source material: PBMCs. The receptor source for this set is a young woman in good health and CMV-seropositive. The conserved cysteine and the conserved F or W are not part of the CDR3 here. Clone size is shown for a subset of rows, as once, few, many or a class of expanded clone.

v_call: TRBV6-5
clone_size: once
cdr3_aa: ASSSWDRPSGAF

v_call: TRBV5-6
clone_size: -
cdr3_aa: ASSRTGYSNQPQH

v_call: TRBV10-3
clone_size: -
cdr3_aa: AITPGEYTEAF

v_call: TRBV7-3
clone_size: -
cdr3_aa: ASSSPGLAGKQETQY

v_call: TRBV7-3
clone_size: -
cdr3_aa: ASSLTGQFKQY

v_call: TRBV6-5
clone_size: -
cdr3_aa: ASSAGTGTYEQY

v_call: TRBV5-1
clone_size: few
cdr3_aa: ASSSRDKPYEQY

v_call: TRBV28
clone_size: -
cdr3_aa: ASSLPGFSYEQY

v_call: TRBV5-1
clone_size: -
cdr3_aa: ASSSQASTNEKLF

v_call: TRBV28
clone_size: -
cdr3_aa: ASSRTGLQETQY

v_call: TRBV19
clone_size: -
cdr3_aa: ASSGTYDEQY

v_call: TRBV2
clone_size: -
cdr3_aa: ASRDRDRGPSNQPQH

v_call: TRBV6-1
clone_size: many
cdr3_aa: ASSEGQGNEKLF

v_call: TRBV5-1
clone_size: -
cdr3_aa: ASSMTTSTDTQY

v_call: TRBV27
clone_size: -
cdr3_aa: ASGVGGLEETQY

v_call: TRBV27
clone_size: -
cdr3_aa: ASSLRVRVPENTEAF

v_call: TRBV4-1
clone_size: -
cdr3_aa: ASSQEIEVTETQY

v_call: TRBV4-1
clone_size: -
cdr3_aa: ASSQVSRGGYEQY

v_call: TRBV30
clone_size: once
cdr3_aa: AWNLGVLGYT

v_call: TRBV27
clone_size: -
cdr3_aa: ASSLGGVSSYEQY

v_call: TRBV27
clone_size: -
cdr3_aa: ASSFSGGEQY

v_call: TRBV7-2
clone_size: -
cdr3_aa: ASSLNSYGYT

v_call: TRBV28
clone_size: -
cdr3_aa: ASSPPGTHGYT

v_call: TRBV4-1
clone_size: -
cdr3_aa: ASSQTGREQF

v_call: TRBV11-2
clone_size: -
cdr3_aa: ASSLGTATDTQY

v_call: TRBV5-1
clone_size: -
cdr3_aa: ASSLRQDQPQH

v_call: TRBV5-8
clone_size: -
cdr3_aa: ASSPAGSYEQY

v_call: TRBV27
clone_size: -
cdr3_aa: ASRAFSEQY

v_call: TRBV15
clone_size: -
cdr3_aa: ATSRGTGGTDTQY

v_call: TRBV28
clone_size: -
cdr3_aa: ASSLCVLDSYEQY

v_call: TRBV7-9
clone_size: -
cdr3_aa: ASSRPGLAGNEQF

v_call: TRBV28
clone_size: -
cdr3_aa: ASRLDRSLSGNTIY

v_call: TRBV2
clone_size: once
cdr3_aa: ASRGRLAGGNEQF

v_call: TRBV19
clone_size: -
cdr3_aa: ASSLPEVAGGEYEQF

v_call: TRBV7-7
clone_size: -
cdr3_aa: ASSELARTSSYNEQF

v_call: TRBV7-9
clone_size: -
cdr3_aa: ASSVSFSGANVLT

v_call: TRBV11-2
clone_size: -
cdr3_aa: ASSPLAGGIYNEQF

v_call: TRBV4-1
clone_size: once
cdr3_aa: ASSPGLGEEKLF

v_call: TRBV2
clone_size: -
cdr3_aa: ASSESPRGEKLF

v_call: TRBV7-2
clone_size: -
cdr3_aa: ASSFRDTSYEQY

v_call: TRBV27
clone_size: -
cdr3_aa: ASSAYMGAETQY

v_call: TRBV2
clone_size: once
cdr3_aa: ASTVGLRLRDYGYT

v_call: TRBV6-1
clone_size: -
cdr3_aa: ASSSLTASNGYT

v_call: TRBV30
clone_size: -
cdr3_aa: AWSASRVEQY

v_call: TRBV19
clone_size: -
cdr3_aa: ASSKDRGRTEAF

v_call: TRBV11-2
clone_size: -
cdr3_aa: ASSLADGSYYGYT

v_call: TRBV2
clone_size: once
cdr3_aa: ASSVGGRLTYEQY

v_call: TRBV19
clone_size: -
cdr3_aa: ASTKGLAGGDEQF

v_call: TRBV10-1
clone_size: -
cdr3_aa: ASSETSGIFNEQF

v_call: TRBV19
clone_size: -
cdr3_aa: ASSILPASGSHEQY